These T cell receptor beta chains were read from a single sample in a study of shared clonotypes between healthy human individuals. Clones were sequenced by immunoSEQ multiplex PCR, and TCRdb holds only the in-frame ones, with some missing. The sample contains 650,000 to 800,000 clones, roughly two thirds of which appear only once. Sequencing was done on a sample of memory CD4+ T cells sorted from blood. The receptors were gathered from a woman in her thirties in good health. CDR3s include the opening cysteine and the closing phenylalanine or tryptophan. A D gene is named only where the DNA matches it firmly. Size is omitted from some rows. Given values are once, few, many or a class for expanded clones.

>TRBV10-3|.|TRBD2|TRBJ2-1
TGTGCCATCAGTGAGTTAATGGGACTAGCGGTACTAAGGGACAATGAGCAGTTCTTC
CAISELMGLAVLRDNEQFF
>TRBV19|.|TRBD1|TRBJ2-7
TGTGCCAGTAGTGGCGGACAGGGCGACGAGCAGTACTTC
CASSGGQGDEQYF
>TRBV29-1|few|.|TRBJ1-2
TGCAGCGCTTCATACATCGGTGGCTACACCTTC
CSASYIGGYTF
>TRBV19|.|.|TRBJ2-7
TGTGCCAGTAGCCCATCCTCGGCGGGGCCCGAGCAGTACTTC
CASSPSSAGPEQYF
>TRBV6-5|.|.|TRBJ1-4
TGTGCCAGCAGTCTCCAGTCTCGGGAAAAACTGTTTTTT
CASSLQSREKLFF
>TRBV9|.|TRBD1|TRBJ2-5
TGTGCCAGCAGCGTAGACAGGGGGCGTCAAGAGACCCAGTACTTC
CASSVDRGRQETQYF
>TRBV28|few|TRBD1|TRBJ1-1
TGTGCCAGCAGTTTAAAGGGGGCGATAACTGAAGCTTTCTTT
CASSLKGAITEAFF
>TRBV4-1|.|.|TRBJ2-7
TGCGCCAGCAGCCAAGTCCCCTCAGGGGACATCACCTACGAGCAGTACTTC
CASSQVPSGDITYEQYF
>TRBV7-8|.|.|TRBJ2-4
TGTGCCAGCAGCTTAAGTGGGAGGGGGGCTAGAAACATTCAGTACTTC
CASSLSGRGARNIQYF
>TRBV5-8|.|.|TRBJ2-5
TGTGCCAGCAAGTTCCAGGGCATCCAAGAGACCCAGTACTTC
CASKFQGIQETQYF
>TRBV29-1|few|TRBD2|TRBJ2-1
TGCAGCGTTGAGGGGGAAGCGGGAGTAGAGCAGTTCTTC
CSVEGEAGVEQFF
>TRBV4-1|once|TRBD2|TRBJ2-7
TGCGCCAGCAGCCAGGAGACTAGCGCGAACTACGAGCAGTACTTC
CASSQETSANYEQYF
>TRBV19|.|TRBD2|TRBJ2-1
TGTGCCAGTAGTATTGTAGCGGGAGTCCATGAGCAGTTCTTC
CASSIVAGVHEQFF
>TRBV5-4|once|.|TRBJ2-4
TGTGCCAGCAGCTTGGGGGGTTTTGGGAACATTCAGTACTTC
CASSLGGFGNIQYF
>TRBV7-9|.|TRBD2|TRBJ2-3
TGTGCCAGCAGCTTTAGCGGGAGGGAAGGCACGCAGTATTTT
CASSFSGREGTQYF
>TRBV2|.|.|TRBJ1-5
TGTGCCAGCAGGGCAGATAGCAATCAGCCCCAGCATTTT
CASRADSNQPQHF
>TRBV5-1|.|.|TRBJ2-5
TGCGCCAGCAGCTTGGCCGCGACAGAAGAGACCCAGTACTTC
CASSLAATEETQYF
>TRBV11-2|few|TRBD2|TRBJ2-3
TGTGCCAGCAGCTCCAGCGGGAGGTCGGTAGATACGCAGTATTTT
CASSSSGRSVDTQYF
>TRBV7-9|.|TRBD1|TRBJ2-7
TGTGCCAGCAGCTCCACAGGGGTTTATAACTACGAGCAGTACTTC
CASSSTGVYNYEQYF
>TRBV6-6|.|TRBD2|TRBJ2-2
TGTGCCAGCAGTACTAGCGGGGAAGTCACCGGGGAGCTGTTTTTT
CASSTSGEVTGELFF
>TRBV19|.|.|TRBJ2-1
TGTGCCAGTAGTACACACAGGATTGTAGGCAATGAGCAGTTCTTC
CASSTHRIVGNEQFF
>TRBV11-2|.|.|TRBJ1-2
TGTGCCAGCAGCTGGCCGGGGGGCTATGGCTACACCTTC
CASSWPGGYGYTF
>TRBV5-1|.|.|TRBJ2-1
TGCGCCAGCAGCTTGGGGGTTGTAGGGCGGAATGAGCAGTTCTTC
CASSLGVVGRNEQFF
>TRBV27|.|.|TRBJ1-4
TGTGCCAGCAGTGTTCGGGTACGGGAAAAACTGTTTTTT
CASSVRVREKLFF
>TRBV7-9|.|TRBD1|TRBJ1-2
TGTGCCAGCAGCCAAGGACAGGGAAACTATGGCTACACCTTC
CASSQGQGNYGYTF
>TRBV9|.|TRBD2|TRBJ2-5
TGTGCCAGCAGCGTGGGACTAGTGGTGGGCCAAGAGACCCAGTACTTC
CASSVGLVVGQETQYF
>TRBV10-1|once|.|TRBJ2-2
TGCGCCAGCAGTGGTACCACGAACACCGGGGAGCTGTTTTTT
CASSGTTNTGELFF
>TRBV2|.|.|TRBJ1-2
TGTGCCAGCAGGGCGTCCGGTTTGGTATACACCTTC
CASRASGLVYTF
>TRBV2|.|.|TRBJ2-2
TGTGCCAGCAGTGCTCAGGGCACCGGGGAGCTGTTTTTT
CASSAQGTGELFF
>TRBV5-6|.|.|TRBJ1-1
TGTGCCAGCAGCTTGAGGGGTGAAGCTTTCTTT
CASSLRGEAFF
>TRBV7-8|few|.|TRBJ2-7
TGTGCCAGCAGCCCCGACAGCTACTCCTACGAGCAGTACTTC
CASSPDSYSYEQYF
>TRBV27|.|TRBD1|TRBJ1-4
TGTGCCAGCAGCGGACAGGCGCTTAATGAAAAACTGTTTTTT
CASSGQALNEKLFF
>TRBV10-1|.|.|TRBJ2-1
TGCGCCAGCCCCCCGATCAGGGTCTACAATGAGCAGTTCTTC
CASPPIRVYNEQFF
>TRBV5-1|.|.|TRBJ2-7
TGCGCCAGCAGCTTGACTGTCGCGTCCTACGAGCAGTACTTC
CASSLTVASYEQYF
>TRBV6-1|.|.|TRBJ1-2
TGTGCCACCGGCTTAACGGGGGCCGGCGGCTACACCTTC
CATGLTGAGGYTF
>TRBV6-5|.|TRBD1|TRBJ1-4
TGTGCCAGCAGCCCCGACAGGGGTGAGAATGAAAAACTGTTTTTT
CASSPDRGENEKLFF
>TRBV5-4|.|TRBD2|TRBJ2-7
TGTGCCAGCAGCATAGCGGGAGGAGGCGAGCAGTACTTC
CASSIAGGGEQYF
>TRBV19|few|.|TRBJ2-2
TGTGCCAGTAGTATAGCGACGGACCGGGAGCTGTTTTTT
CASSIATDRELFF
>TRBV2|.|.|TRBJ1-1
TGTGCCAGCAGGGGCGGGGTCTTGAACACTGAAGCTTTCTTT
CASRGGVLNTEAFF
>TRBV6-5|.|TRBD1|TRBJ2-7
TGTGCCAGCAGCCGCCGGGACAGGTCTTCCGAGCAGTACTTC
CASSRRDRSSEQYF